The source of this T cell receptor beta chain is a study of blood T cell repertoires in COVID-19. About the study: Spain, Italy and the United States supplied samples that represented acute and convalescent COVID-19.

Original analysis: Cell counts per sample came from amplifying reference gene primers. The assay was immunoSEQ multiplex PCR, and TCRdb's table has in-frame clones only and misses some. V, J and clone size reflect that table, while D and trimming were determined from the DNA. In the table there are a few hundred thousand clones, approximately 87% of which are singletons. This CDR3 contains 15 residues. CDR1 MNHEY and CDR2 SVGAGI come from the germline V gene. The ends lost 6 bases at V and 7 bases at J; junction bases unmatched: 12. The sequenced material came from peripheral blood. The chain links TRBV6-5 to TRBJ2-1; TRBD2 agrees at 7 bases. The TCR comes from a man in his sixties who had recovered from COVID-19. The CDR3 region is CASRRGGGSENEQFF. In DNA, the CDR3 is TGTGCCAGCAGGAGAGGCGGGGGATCAGAAAATGAGCAGTTCTTC.